This entry features one T cell receptor (beta chain) sequence. The clone's antigen remains unknown. The input lacks base qualities; no much larger clone sits a single base away. This sample stems from a study of blood T cell repertoires in COVID-19 (dated by TCRdb to the early 2020s). Regarding the research as a whole: Samples covering the acute and convalescent phases of COVID-19 were provided by collaborators in the United States, Italy and Spain. The material from the prospective study consisted of cDNA or gDNA derived from T cells, B-cell-depleted T cells, or PBMCs. The dataset comprised deeply sampled blood TCRbeta repertoires from subjects exposed to, actively infected with, or recovered from COVID-19. The repertoires were released in a freely available public database intended as a resource for research on the immune response to SARS-CoV-2. Samples came from the ongoing ImmuneRACE study (first 160 participants) plus 1,254 subjects from 6 global collaborators. A de-identified subject ID, COVID-19 status, age in years and sex were almost always included in the sample metadata. HLA class I and class II types, where available, came from metadata supplied by the sample provider rather than from assay-based typing.

TCRbeta CDR3 regions were amplified from genomic DNA by means of the immunoSEQ Assay, a bias-controlled multiplex PCR. Per the original workflow: The number of nucleated cells in each sample was estimated by amplification of reference gene primers within the assay. Sequence reads were collapsed and filtered to measure the absolute abundance of every unique TCRbeta CDR3 rearrangement. For each sample, productive Simpson clonality was calculated as the square root of Simpson's diversity index across productive rearrangements. TCRdb carries this immuneACCESS record with in-frame sequences only. Its versions omit some clonotypes, under half of them owing to an unresolved V gene in the studies checked, with the rest unexplained. The V and J calls and clone size were taken over from that table, and D and trimming were inferred from the DNA. The sample profile shows approximately 170,000 clones; about 85% of them were found once. Together, the top ten hold about 1.2% of the sample.

What the work shows at the level of the full study, not this receptor alone: How much clinical and demographic metadata was included differed by source and by participant, and the metadata was provided uncurated.

Samples from volunteer blood donors who had recovered from COVID-19 were contributed by a second Seattle source. Each collaborating institution followed its own protocols to collect whole blood in K2EDTA tubes. For TCRbeta analysis, collaborators shipped samples as frozen whole blood, isolated PBMCs, or DNA extracted from either of those sample types. Germline trimming amounts to 0 bases on V and 3 bases on J, with 8 as the count of junction bases outside the gene matches. The CDR3 goes from the cysteine to the phenylalanine over 17 residues. The entry retains the CDR3 DNA only, 51 bases that are in frame from base 1. The germline V gene (reference sequence) yields SGHNT for CDR1 and YYREEE for CDR2.

This chain joins TRBV5-4 to TRBJ2-1; a stretch of 8 junction bases matches TRBD2. What was sequenced was peripheral blood. The sequence derives from a man aged 55 to 70 who had recovered from COVID-19. The CDR3 reads CASSLGGAGGYYNEQFF. The DNA sequence is given as TGTGCCAGCAGCTTGGGGGGCGCGGGGGGTTACTACAATGAGCAGTTCTTC.